This TCR beta chain originates from a study of blood T cells in healthy people across ages. Germline-derived CDR1 and CDR2 are ENHRY and SYGVKD. The V and J ends lost 6 bases and 7 bases respectively, with 9 bases between them. The length of the CDR3 is 11 residues. Sample-barcoded 5' priming and a J-beta primer mix drove a second PCR of roughly 6 to 12 cycles. TCRdb independently ran MiXCR on the 5' RACE reads; one entry per CDR3 protein. The top ten clones hold about 3.8% of a sample with approximately 1.5 million distinct CDR3 sequences, approximately 43% of them seen once. The clonotype was recovered from a woman aged 18-35 years in good health. The chain combines TRBV10-3 with TRBJ1-1; D unclear. The sequenced material came from blood. The chain's CDR3 is CAIRAGDEAFF. The CDR3 coding sequence is TGTGCCATCAGGGCAGGAGATGAAGCTTTCTTT.